A single sample gave rise to the 2 T cell receptor beta chains below, sequenced in a study of human T cells and chemical hapten exposure. TCRdb fed the RACE reads into MiXCR, producing one record per CDR3 protein. The repertoire holds fewer than 200,000 distinct CDR3 sequences, with about a fifth as singletons. Stated time point: patch test 1, 2 weeks after DPC sensitization. As to treatment: therapeutic diphenylcyclopropenone sensitization with weekly scalp DPC. This specimen consisted of whole blood, obtained in connection with sensitization to the hapten diphenylcyclopropenone (DPC). These receptors were taken from a woman aged 50 to 60 with alopecia areata. Some clones in this sample may be carry-over from other donors' samples.

The chain joins TRBV15 to TRBJ2-3, with unresolved D. The CDR3 loop spans 15 amino acids. CDR1 is LNHNV, CDR2 YYDKDF, per germline (reference sequence). Trimming took off 1 base at V and 0 bases at J, with 8 bases between the two ends. The DNA for the CDR3 is TGTGCCACCAGCAGAGTAAGCTCCAGCACAGATACGCAGTATTTT. Translating it yields CATSRVSSSTDTQYF.

The chain has TRBV7-2 and TRBJ2-3; possible D gene TRBD2, 7 bases. V gave up 5 bases and J gave up 3 bases, with 15 bases separating them. The CDR3 totals 15 residues. The germline gives CDR1 SGHTA, CDR2 FQGNSA. CDR3 in amino acids: CASSEGGGWTDTQYF. The CDR3 DNA sequence: TGTGCCAGCAGCGAGGGGGGGGGCTGGACAGATACGCAGTATTTT.